This entry is about one TCR beta chain. The antigen it binds to is not known. Nothing much larger sits one base from this clone, and base qualities are not available. Each collaborating institution followed its own protocols to collect whole blood in K2EDTA tubes. For TCRbeta analysis, collaborators shipped samples as frozen whole blood, isolated PBMCs, or DNA extracted from either of those sample types. TCRbeta CDR3 regions were amplified from genomic DNA by means of the immunoSEQ Assay, a bias-controlled multiplex PCR. The authors' analysis ran thus. Nucleated cell counts per sample were estimated from amplification of reference gene primers within the assay. To quantify the absolute abundance of each unique TCRbeta CDR3 rearrangement, sequence reads were collapsed and filtered. For each sample, productive Simpson clonality was calculated as the square root of Simpson's diversity index across productive rearrangements. The table comes from immuneACCESS by way of TCRdb, which keeps in-frame sequences with V and J called. Part of the clones is missing from these tables; in studies checked, under half for an unresolved V gene and the rest for unknown reasons. The V and J calls and clone size were taken over from that table, and D and trimming were inferred from the DNA. This sample is represented by 96,000 or so clones; 90% to 95% of them were singletons. Approximately 1.8% of the sample is in the top ten clones.

V and J lose 4 bases and 6 bases, and a span of 21 bases separates them. Reading from cysteine to phenylalanine, the CDR3 counts 16 amino acids. The CDR3 DNA has 48 bases and is translated from base 1. In the germline V gene (reference sequence), CDR1 corresponds to SGHKS and CDR2 to YYEKEE. The sample is drawn from a study of blood T cell repertoires in COVID-19 (dated by TCRdb to about 2020). As for the study more broadly: Samples covering the acute and convalescent phases of COVID-19 were provided by collaborators in the United States, Italy and Spain. The prospective study material was composed of cDNA or gDNA derived from T cells, B-cell-depleted T cells, or PBMCs. The dataset comprised deeply sampled blood TCRbeta repertoires from subjects exposed to, actively infected with, or recovered from COVID-19. The repertoires were released in a freely available public database intended as a resource for research on the immune response to SARS-CoV-2. The samples were drawn from two sources: the first 160 participants of the ongoing ImmuneRACE study, and over 1,000 subjects contributed by 6 global collaborators. A de-identified subject ID, COVID-19 status, age in years and sex were almost always included in the sample metadata. HLA class I and class II types, where available, came from metadata supplied by the sample provider rather than from assay-based typing.

Beyond this particular receptor, the publication reports: The quantity of clinical and demographic metadata differed by source and by participant and was supplied without curation.

This clonotype was obtained from a man in his sixties with acute or convalescent COVID-19. In this chain, TRBV5-5 is recombined with TRBJ2-3; the D gene is possibly TRBD2, with 6 bases matching. Input material: peripheral blood. The DNA sequence is TGTGCCAGCAGCCCGGGAGTGGCCCCCGGGTTGGATACGCAGTATTTT. This is translated as CASSPGVAPGLDTQYF.